This record looks at one T cell receptor beta chain sequence and its context. Its antigen is unidentified. The record originates from a study of T cells in Graves' hyperthyroidism and ophthalmopathy. Study-wide results and caveats: Ophthalmopathy stood apart from stable hyperthyroidism in a 13 V-J model. Most clonotypes expanded in the thyroid (above 0.001) were also present in blood.

Amplification of TCR beta CDR3 regions used RNA as the template. With the HTBI primer set, the TCR CDR3 went through a first round of RT-PCR. TCRdb fed the multiplex PCR reads into MiXCR, producing one record per CDR3 protein. The table lists 500,000 to 600,000 distinct CDR3 sequences, over 15% of them singletons, with 18% in the top ten. The study enrolled patients aged 18 to 65 with newly diagnosed hyperthyroidism of under 2 months' duration. Lactation, pregnancy, other autoimmune disease or uncontrolled infection excluded patients. Sequenced sample: blood. The TCR was taken from a woman aged 18-29 years with Graves' hyperthyroidism.

CDR3 nucleotide sequence: TGTGCCAGTAGTACAGGGACTAGCGGACATGCGGATACGCAGTATTTT. It yields the protein CASSTGTSGHADTQYF. The chain couples TRBV19 to TRBJ2-3; 11 bases are shared with TRBD2. The CDR3 runs 16 residues. CDR1 LNHDA and CDR2 SQIVND come from the germline V gene (reference sequence). With 4 bases clipped from V and 6 bases from J, the junction kept 9 bases outside the gene matches.